Listed below are T cell receptor beta chains from one sample, sequenced in a study of blood T cell repertoires in COVID-19. Assay: immunoSEQ multiplex PCR; the TCRdb copy retains only in-frame clones and omits some. The sample yields roughly 220,000 clones, about 78% seen once. The sample taken for sequencing was peripheral blood. The origin of the receptors is an older woman with acute or convalescent COVID-19. Both conserved end residues are part of each CDR3. D genes are given only for firm matches.

CASSLQAGGPIEQYF	TRBV6-5	TRBJ2-7	TRBD2
CASSRVLRDTQYF	TRBV5-8	TRBJ2-3	-
CASSPGQGGWDEQYF	TRBV5-1	TRBJ2-7	TRBD1
CSVDLGVQEKLFF	TRBV29-1	TRBJ1-4	-
CASSHPGASGNTIYF	TRBV18	TRBJ1-3	-
CASSASGTNTGELFF	TRBV2	TRBJ2-2	TRBD2
CASSLDPGGQPQHF	TRBV7-6	TRBJ1-5	-
CASSLDAGGPDEQFF	TRBV7-9	TRBJ2-1	TRBD2
CASSSGTKSNEQFF	TRBV5-1	TRBJ2-1	TRBD2
CSVVRDRGVNEQFF	TRBV29-1	TRBJ2-1	TRBD1
CASTGENNQPQHF	TRBV2	TRBJ1-5	-
CASSSAGENSPLHF	TRBV5-1	TRBJ1-6	-
CASAAGLGETQYF	TRBV19	TRBJ2-5	-
CASSLFGSGSTDTQYF	TRBV7-9	TRBJ2-3	TRBD2
CATSDSDRGGLNQPQHF	TRBV24-1	TRBJ1-5	TRBD1
CASSILRGLGSNQPQHF	TRBV19	TRBJ1-5	TRBD1
CASSWGQEVGNEQFF	TRBV2	TRBJ2-1	TRBD1
CASTRDRGTDTQYF	TRBV6-5	TRBJ2-3	TRBD1
CASSEGLAGGGQETQYF	TRBV2	TRBJ2-5	TRBD2
CASSQAQGSSPLHF	TRBV3-1/TRBV3-2	TRBJ1-6	-
CSVDYLNTEAFF	TRBV29-1	TRBJ1-1	-
CASSFRQGSDQPQHF	TRBV2	TRBJ1-5	TRBD1
CAMGTGAPSLFF	TRBV10-3	TRBJ1-2	TRBD1
CATILLDRDYGYTF	TRBV28	TRBJ1-2	TRBD1
CASSPPASPILSTDTQYF	TRBV18	TRBJ2-3	-
CASSFQSTDTQYF	TRBV27	TRBJ2-3	-
CSVEKRGSSYEQYF	TRBV29-1	TRBJ2-7	TRBD2
CASNGQGAGTEAFF	TRBV5-1	TRBJ1-1	TRBD1
CASSSGTSGADTQYF	TRBV11-2	TRBJ2-3	TRBD2
CASSLIPPGGFGEETQYF	TRBV27	TRBJ2-5	TRBD2
CASSLRLAGYVEQYF	TRBV27	TRBJ2-7	TRBD2
CASSQDGQGRHNSPLHF	TRBV4-1	TRBJ1-6	-
CASSGGTGGITDTQYF	TRBV9	TRBJ2-3	TRBD1
CASSQAWVTGSYGYTF	TRBV4-2	TRBJ1-2	-
CASSIDLASDTQYF	TRBV19	TRBJ2-3	-
CASSQQPRGDIQYF	TRBV14	TRBJ2-4	-
CSGDRAANYGYTF	TRBV29-1	TRBJ1-2	TRBD1
CASSLQVSGELFF	TRBV7-3	TRBJ2-2	-
CASSLTPHRGRLGNSPLHF	TRBV7-3	TRBJ1-6	TRBD1
CASIGEIEYGYTF	TRBV19	TRBJ1-2	-
CASSEEALQNNSPLHF	TRBV2	TRBJ1-6	-
CASSLGPSQETQYF	TRBV11-3	TRBJ2-5	-
CATTTDRNQPQHF	TRBV19	TRBJ1-5	-
CASSEHGRMNTEAFF	TRBV28	TRBJ1-1	-
CASSLRNPGTGTEAFF	TRBV7-2	TRBJ1-1	TRBD1
CASSIYIANEQFF	TRBV12-3/TRBV12-4	TRBJ2-1	-
CASSDGTQNTEAFF	TRBV19	TRBJ1-1	-
CAIRMAGGLDTQYF	TRBV10-3	TRBJ2-3	TRBD1
CATSRDRWESGEQYF	TRBV15	TRBJ2-7	-
CASSGVASGYNEQFF	TRBV10-2	TRBJ2-1	TRBD2